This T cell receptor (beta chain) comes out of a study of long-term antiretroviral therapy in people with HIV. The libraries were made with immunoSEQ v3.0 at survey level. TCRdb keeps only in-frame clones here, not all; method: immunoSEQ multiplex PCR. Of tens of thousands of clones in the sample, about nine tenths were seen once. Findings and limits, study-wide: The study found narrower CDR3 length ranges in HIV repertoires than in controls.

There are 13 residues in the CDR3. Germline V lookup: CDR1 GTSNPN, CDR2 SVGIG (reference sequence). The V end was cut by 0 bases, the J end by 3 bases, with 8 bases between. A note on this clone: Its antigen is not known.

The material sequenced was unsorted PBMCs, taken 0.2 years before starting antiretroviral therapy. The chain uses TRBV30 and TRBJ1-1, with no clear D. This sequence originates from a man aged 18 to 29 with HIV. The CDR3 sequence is CAWSVGGHTEAFF. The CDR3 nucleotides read TGTGCCTGGAGTGTAGGAGGTCACACTGAAGCTTTCTTT.